A single TCR beta chain is shown here with its context. Antigen specificity is unknown. Since the library was made to target alpha chains, this beta chain is a stray read and its abundance is not meaningful. Each CDR3 protein gets one entry after TCRdb re-called the 5' RACE reads with MiXCR. The data show approximately 16,000 distinct CDR3 sequences, with around 6.5% seen just once and less than 20% held by the top ten. Time point denoted: sample taken at primary tumor resection. This entry comes from a study of spatial heterogeneity in lung cancer. General observations from the study: Tumor mutation count correlated with how many alpha and beta TCRs expanded intratumorally.

The CDR3 sequence is 12 residues long. Germline values: CDR1 MNHEY, CDR2 SVGEGT. V dropped 6 bases and J dropped 2 bases, with 8 bases sitting between them. The chain carries TRBV6-2 or TRBV6-3 and TRBJ2-7, with unresolved D. This clonotype originated in a female donor with early-stage non-small cell lung cancer. The source material was lung tumor tissue, sampled at surgery. The CDR3 reads CASSRAPYEQYF. CDR3 bases: TGTGCCAGCAGCCGCGCTCCCTACGAGCAGTACTTC.